These 24 T cell receptor beta chains came from one sample sequenced in a study of shared clonotypes between healthy human individuals. The protocol was immunoSEQ multiplex PCR, while the TCRdb copy is restricted to in-frame clones and leaves out a portion. The table lists around 700,000 clones, about 78% of them singletons, with 1.8% in the top ten. The sample comprised memory CD4+ T cells sorted from blood. Subset described: CD45RA-negative fraction. Source of these receptors: a woman in her 30s in good health.

The chain carries TRBV27 and TRBJ2-3, with no clear D. Deletions cut 6 bases from V and 4 bases from J, with 8 bases between. This CDR3 is built from 12 residues. Germline V gives CDR1 MNHEY, CDR2 SMNVEV (reference sequence). The DNA for the CDR3 is TGTGCCAGCAGGGCCCTCGCAGATACGCAGTATTTT. Amino acid sequence: CASRALADTQYF.

The rearrangement uses TRBV29-1 and TRBJ2-2, with 9 bases lining up with TRBD2. Per the germline V gene, CDR1 is SQVTM and CDR2 is ANQGSEA. The V gene end was trimmed by 6 bases and the J gene end by 4 bases; junction bases not matched to a gene: 6. The CDR3 is 14 amino acids. CDR3 protein: CSVRSGSSTGELFF. The DNA for the CDR3 is TGCAGCGTCCGTAGCGGGAGTAGCACCGGGGAGCTGTTTTTT.

The chain links TRBV11-2 to TRBJ2-1; no clear D. V dropped 5 bases and J dropped 8 bases, with 10 bases sitting between them. The CDR3 runs to 12 residues. Germline CDR1 SGHAT, CDR2 FQNNGV. CDR3 in DNA: TGTGCCAGCAGCCATGACCGACATGAGCAGTTCTTC. Translation: CASSHDRHEQFF.

This chain links TRBV5-6 with TRBJ1-4, with TRBD1 as a possible D gene (5 bases). Trimming shortened V by 6 bases and J by 3 bases, and 15 bases separated the two germline ends. This CDR3 is 15 amino acids long. Germline V gene data show CDR1 as SGHDT and CDR2 as YYEEEE. CDR3 amino acids: CASMWGLGANEKLFF. Written as DNA, the CDR3 is TGTGCCAGCATGTGGGGACTGGGTGCTAATGAAAAACTGTTTTTT.

This clone was seen at least ten times. This chain uses TRBV7-8 with TRBJ2-5; D is uncertain. The CDR3 runs to 16 residues. Germline V gene lookup returns CDR1 SGHVS and CDR2 FQNEAQ. Trimming took 1 base from V and 5 from J, leaving 17 bases between them. CDR3 in DNA: TGTGCCAGCAGCTTAGGGGCCTGGATAGTTGGGGAGACCCAGTACTTC. Translating gives CASSLGAWIVGETQYF. The full variable domain, in which reference TRBV7-8 and TRBJ2-5 provide the parts outside the CDR3, is GAGVSQSPRYKVAKRGQDVALRCDPISGHVSLFWYQQALGQGPEFLTYFQNEAQLDKSGLPSDRFFAERPEGSVSTLKIQRTQQEDSAVYLCASSLGAWIVGETQYFGPGTRLLVL.

V usage is TRBV29-1 and J usage is TRBJ2-2, with a tentative D call TRBD2 (6 bases). There are 13 residues in the CDR3. Deletions cut 5 bases from V and 3 bases from J, with 10 bases between. CDR1 and CDR2 (germline): SQVTM, ANQGSEA. CDR3 protein: CSVSRGYTGELFF. The CDR3, as DNA: TGCAGCGTTTCGCGGGGTTACACCGGGGAGCTGTTTTTT.

The chain couples TRBV29-1 to TRBJ2-1; no clear D. CDR1 is SQVTM and CDR2 is ANQGSEA in the germline V gene. This CDR3 contains 12 residues. Trimming cost V 6 bases and J 8 bases, with 14 bases left between them. The CDR3 spells CSVNPVLDEQFF. CDR3 nucleotide sequence: TGCAGCGTCAACCCCGTTTTAGATGAGCAGTTCTTC.

This chain uses TRBV5-1 with TRBJ2-4; TRBD2 matches 9 bases. The CDR3 consists of 16 residues. Germline V CDR1 and CDR2: SGHRS, YFSETQ. The ends lost 0 bases at V and 1 base at J; junction bases unmatched: 2. CDR3 in amino acids: CASSLASGTAKNIQYF. The CDR3 coding sequence is TGCGCCAGCAGCTTGGCTAGCGGGACGGCCAAAAACATTCAGTACTTC.

This clone was picked up a small number of times. The chain is built from TRBV28 and TRBJ2-2; D may be TRBD1 (6 bases). Trimming cost V 8 bases and J 2 bases, with 9 bases left between them. CDR3 length: 13 residues. Germline V gene data show CDR1 as MDHEN and CDR2 as SYDVKM. This chain's CDR3 is CASDRPNTGELFF. CDR3 nucleotide sequence: TGTGCCAGCGACAGGCCTAACACCGGGGAGCTGTTTTTT.

This chain joins TRBV7-8 and TRBJ1-1, with a tentative D call TRBD1 (6 bases). Germline CDR1 and CDR2: SGHVS and FQNEAQ. The CDR3 is 16 amino acids. V lost 5 bases and J 0 bases, leaving 16 bases between the germline ends. This CDR3 reads CASSQRGQGMNTEAFF. In DNA, the CDR3 is TGTGCCAGCAGCCAACGGGGCCAGGGGATGAACACTGAAGCTTTCTTT. The entire variable domain, with the rest obtained from reference TRBV7-8 and TRBJ1-1, is as follows: GAGVSQSPRYKVAKRGQDVALRCDPISGHVSLFWYQQALGQGPEFLTYFQNEAQLDKSGLPSDRFFAERPEGSVSTLKIQRTQQEDSAVYLCASSQRGQGMNTEAFFGQGTRLTVV.

This rearrangement joins TRBV6-1 to TRBJ2-3; D is unclear. Per germline, CDR1 MNHNS and CDR2 SASEGT. The germline V and J ends were trimmed by 8 bases and 4 bases, with 4 bases remaining between them. This CDR3 has 10 amino acids. CDR3 protein: CASGSDTQYF. As DNA, the CDR3 is TGTGCCAGCGGGTCAGATACGCAGTATTTT.

In this sample, this clone turned up a few times. The rearrangement uses TRBV20-1 and TRBJ2-7; unclear D gene. Germline V gene data show CDR1 as DFQATT and CDR2 as SNEGSKA (reference sequence). This CDR3 has 11 amino acids. V was clipped by 5 bases and J by 0 bases, with 5 bases between them. Here the CDR3 DNA reads TGCAGTGCTTCTATCTCCTACGAGCAGTACTTC. This sequence encodes CSASISYEQYF.

The CDR3 sequence is CASSLSTGGNQPQHF. CDR3 DNA: TGTGCCAGCAGCTTATCGACAGGGGGCAATCAGCCCCAGCATTTT. The chain links TRBV7-9 to TRBJ1-5, with 8 nucleotides matching TRBD1. The CDR3 has 15 amino acids. Trimming removed 2 bases from V and 2 bases from J; junction bases left unmatched: 2. CDR1 is SEHNR, CDR2 FQNEAQ, per germline (reference sequence).

The chain links TRBV7-2 to TRBJ1-5; possibly TRBD1 for D (5 bases). CDR1 is SGHTA, CDR2 FQGNSA, per germline. Trimming stripped 8 bases from V and 5 bases from J, with 16 bases between. The CDR3 extends over 14 amino acids. As DNA, the CDR3 is TGTGCCAGCTCCTATCGCTTAGGGGATCAGCCCCAGCATTTT. It encodes CASSYRLGDQPQHF.

The rearrangement joins TRBV5-1 to TRBJ1-2; 7 bases map to TRBD1. V gave up 3 bases and J gave up 4 bases; unmatched junction bases: 3. Germline V CDR1 and CDR2: SGHRS, YFSETQ. This CDR3 has 13 residues. DNA of the CDR3: TGCGCCAGCAGCTCGCGACAGGGCTATGGCTACACCTTC. It yields the protein CASSSRQGYGYTF.

This clone was seen just once. The chain carries TRBV27 and TRBJ2-1; D uncertain. Trimming pared 9 bases from V and 13 bases from J, leaving 10 bases between. The CDR3 is made up of 9 amino acids. The germline CDR1 and CDR2 sequences are MNHEY and SMNVEV (reference sequence). CDR3 protein: CARGRAQFF. The CDR3 nucleotides read TGTGCCAGGGGAAGGGCTCAGTTCTTC.

The chain employs TRBV7-2 and TRBJ2-7, with D perhaps matching TRBD1 or TRBD2 (5 bases each). The ends were cut back, 5 bases at V and 4 bases at J, with 18 bases in the middle. The CDR3 has 15 residues. Germline values: CDR1 SGHTA, CDR2 FQGNSA. The CDR3 DNA is TGTGCCAGCAGCCCCCAGTGGGGGAGCGTTTACGAGCAGTACTTC. It codes for CASSPQWGSVYEQYF.

This sequence joins TRBV6-6 and TRBJ1-2; 8 nucleotides line up with TRBD1. Germline lookup yields CDR1 MNHNY and CDR2 SVGAGI (reference sequence). The CDR3 sequence is 13 residues long. With 7 bases clipped from V and 5 bases from J, the junction kept 6 bases outside the gene matches. As DNA, the CDR3 is TGTGCCAGCACTACAGGGGGTTGGTATGGCTACACCTTC. It codes for CASTTGGWYGYTF.

The chain uses TRBV27 and TRBJ2-6; D gene uncertain. Per germline, CDR1 MNHEY and CDR2 SMNVEV (reference sequence). The CDR3 loop spans 15 amino acids. The germline V and J ends were trimmed by 3 bases and 2 bases, with 8 bases remaining between them. CDR3 loop: CASSFHGPGANVLTF. The CDR3, as DNA: TGTGCCAGCAGTTTTCACGGCCCTGGGGCCAACGTCCTGACTTTC.

The V and J genes are TRBV10-2 and TRBJ1-5; 9 bases line up with TRBD1. The CDR3 runs to 14 residues. Germline V gene sequence: CDR1 WSHSY, CDR2 SAAADI. J lost 6 bases, V lost 4 bases, and 4 bases had no gene match. CDR3 protein: CASSGQGVSQPQHF. The CDR3, as DNA: TGCGCCAGCAGTGGACAGGGGGTGAGTCAGCCCCAGCATTTT.

The chain links TRBV7-5 to TRBJ2-7. TRBV7-5 is described as a pseudogene. This CDR3 has 10 residues. The CDR3 protein is CVRSIYEQYF. The DNA for the CDR3 is TGTGTCAGAAGCATTTACGAGCAGTACTTC.

The rearrangement links TRBV18 to TRBJ2-7; no clear D. With 4 bases removed from V and 4 bases from J, the gap between germline ends came to 11 bases. The germline V gene has CDR1 KGHSH and CDR2 LQKENI. The CDR3 is made up of 13 amino acids. The CDR3 DNA sequence: TGTGCCAGCTCACAATCCCAGATTTACGAGCAGTACTTC. Translated, it gives CASSQSQIYEQYF. The whole variable domain, remainder taken from reference TRBV18 and TRBJ2-7, is NAGVMQNPRHLVRRRGQEARLRCSPMKGHSHVYWYRQLPEEGLKFMVYLQKENIIDESGMPKERFSAEFPKEGPSILRIQQVVRGDSAAYFCASSQSQIYEQYFGPGTRLTVT.

The chain links TRBV11-2 to TRBJ1-1; D unresolved. This CDR3 contains 15 residues. V lost 3 bases and J 2 bases, leaving 13 bases between the germline ends. The germline gives CDR1 SGHAT, CDR2 FQNNGV. The CDR3 region has the DNA TGTGCCAGCAGCTTGTTGGGCACGGTTAACACTGAAGCTTTCTTT. Amino acid sequence: CASSLLGTVNTEAFF.

Only one count was recorded for this clone. This chain links TRBV15 with TRBJ2-3, with D perhaps TRBD1 (5 bases). The V end lost 6 bases, the J end lost 1 base, and 17 bases lay between the germline ends. Per germline, CDR1 LNHNV and CDR2 YYDKDF (reference sequence). The CDR3 is 16 residues long. CDR3 protein: CATREKRGFRTDTQYF. The CDR3 region has the DNA TGTGCCACCAGGGAGAAAAGGGGTTTTCGCACAGATACGCAGTATTTT.